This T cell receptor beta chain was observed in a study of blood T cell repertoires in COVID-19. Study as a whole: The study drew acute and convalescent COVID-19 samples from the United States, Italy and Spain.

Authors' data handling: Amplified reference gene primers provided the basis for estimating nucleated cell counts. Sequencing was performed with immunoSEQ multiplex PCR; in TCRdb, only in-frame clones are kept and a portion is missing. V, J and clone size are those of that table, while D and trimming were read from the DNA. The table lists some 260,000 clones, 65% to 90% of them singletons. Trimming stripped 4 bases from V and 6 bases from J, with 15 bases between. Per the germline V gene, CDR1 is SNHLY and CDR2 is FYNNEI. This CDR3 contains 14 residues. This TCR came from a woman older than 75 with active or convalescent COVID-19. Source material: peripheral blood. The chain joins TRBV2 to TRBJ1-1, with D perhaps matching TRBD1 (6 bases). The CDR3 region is CASSGTGNLAEAFF. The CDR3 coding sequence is TGTGCCAGCAGTGGCACAGGGAATCTAGCTGAAGCTTTCTTT.